These 27 T cell receptor beta chains came from one sample sequenced in a study of cytomegalovirus exposure and HLA in healthy donors. This table comes from immunoSEQ multiplex PCR, and its TCRdb copy is limited to in-frame clones, with some not included. The sample shows about 71,000 clones, roughly 93% of them seen only once. Sequencing used PBMCs. These receptor sequences come from a woman aged 18-29 years in good health and CMV-seronegative.

V and J are TRBV27 and TRBJ2-2; D may be TRBD2 (6 bases). Germline CDR1 is MNHEY and CDR2 is SMNVEV (reference sequence). The CDR3 runs 14 residues. Trimming left V 7 bases short and J 5 bases short, with 14 bases between. The CDR3: CASKVRGGTGELFF. The CDR3 bases are TGTGCCAGCAAAGTCCGGGGAGGAACCGGGGAGCTGTTTTTT.

V gene TRBV19 combines with J gene TRBJ2-3; possibly TRBD1 for D (5 bases). The germline CDR1 and CDR2 sequences are LNHDA and SQIVND (reference sequence). V gave up 5 bases and J gave up 0 bases, with 15 bases separating them. CDR3 length: 16 residues. The CDR3 region is CASSARTQPSTDTQYF. For the CDR3, the DNA is TGTGCCAGTAGTGCCCGGACACAACCAAGCACAGATACGCAGTATTTT.

The J gene is TRBJ1-4, the V gene TRBV27; TRBD1 might be the D (5 bases). Germline V CDR1 and CDR2: MNHEY, SMNVEV (reference sequence). V lost 6 bases, J lost 8 bases, and 10 bases lay in between. The CDR3 contains 12 residues. The CDR3, as DNA: TGTGCCAGCAGCCAGGGTGGCGAAAAACTGTTTTTT. Its translation is CASSQGGEKLFF.

This sequence joins TRBV5-4 and TRBJ2-7, with 7 bases that match TRBD1. The CDR3 is 16 residues long. V dropped 0 bases and J dropped 5; count of bases not matched to a gene: 11. Per the germline V gene, CDR1 is SGHNT and CDR2 is YYREEE (reference sequence). The CDR3 loop is CASSLGSRGHLDEQYF. The CDR3 DNA follows: TGTGCCAGCAGCTTGGGGAGTAGGGGGCATTTAGACGAGCAGTACTTC.

Remarks on this clone: The junction departs from the called germline gene at one end, perhaps through a read error. The gene calls are TRBV6-6 and TRBJ2-1, with D perhaps TRBD2 (6 bases). CDR1 and CDR2 from the germline V gene are MNHNY and SVGAGI (reference sequence). This CDR3 contains 12 residues. CDR3 DNA: TGTGCCAGCACCCCTCTGGGACGGGAGCCGTTCTTC. It translates to CASTPLGREPFF.

The genes are TRBV28 and TRBJ1-3; no definite D call. Between the trimmed V and J ends, which lost 6 bases and 4 bases, there was a span of 16 bases. Per the germline V gene, CDR1 is MDHEN and CDR2 is SYDVKM. The CDR3 is made up of 15 amino acids. CDR3 sequence reads: CASSPDNVAGNTIYF. CDR3 coding DNA: TGTGCCAGCAGCCCCGACAATGTGGCGGGAAACACCATATATTTT.

This CDR3 is CASSDRGPNYGYTF. The CDR3 nucleotides are TGTGCCAGCAGTGACAGGGGGCCTAACTATGGCTACACCTTC. The chain couples TRBV2 to TRBJ1-2, with 8 bases that match TRBD1. CDR1 is SNHLY, CDR2 FYNNEI, per germline. The CDR3 contains 14 residues. V was clipped by 3 bases and J by 0 bases; unmatched bases: 0.

The J gene is TRBJ2-5, the V gene TRBV6-1; 7 nucleotides line up with TRBD1. The CDR3 has 13 residues. The V and J ends lost 3 bases and 5 bases, in that order; junction bases with no gene match: 3. Germline assignment: CDR1 MNHNS and CDR2 SASEGT. The CDR3, as DNA: TGTGCCAGCAGTGACGACAGGGTGGAGACCCAGTACTTC. Amino acids: CASSDDRVETQYF.

CDR3 bases: TGCGCCAGCAGCCTCCGGGACATTGGTTATGAAAAACTGTTTTTT. Encoded protein: CASSLRDIGYEKLFF. The V call is TRBV4-3, the J call TRBJ1-4; TRBD1 is a possible D gene (6 bases). V gave up 4 bases and J gave up 6 bases, with 15 bases separating them. The CDR3 runs to 15 residues. Germline V gene sequence: CDR1 LGHNA, CDR2 YSLEER.

This chain links TRBV27 with TRBJ1-2, with TRBD1 as a possible D gene (6 bases). Germline V gene data show CDR1 as MNHEY and CDR2 as SMNVEV (reference sequence). This CDR3 has 15 amino acids. V lost 0 bases, J lost 4 bases, and 12 bases lay in between. Here the CDR3 reads CASSLSPTGTYGYTF. The CDR3 nucleotides are TGTGCCAGCAGTTTATCTCCTACAGGGACCTATGGCTACACCTTC.

The V call is TRBV12-5, the J call TRBJ2-3; D perhaps matches TRBD2 (6 bases). The CDR3 is 12 amino acids. Germline CDR1 LGHNT, CDR2 FRNRAP. DNA for the CDR3: TGTTCATCCGCCGGGGGAGTAAATACGCAGTATTTT. Amino acids: CSSAGGVNTQYF. Combining the CDR3 with reference TRBV12-5 and TRBJ2-3 gives the whole variable domain DARVTQTPRHKVTEMGQEVTMRCQPILGHNTVFWYRQTMMQGLELLAYFRNRAPLDDSGMPKDRFSAEMPDATLATLKIQPSEPRDSAVYFCSSAGGVNTQYFGPGTRLTVL.

V gene TRBV19 combines with J gene TRBJ2-2; possibly TRBD1 for D (5 bases). V lost 7 bases to trimming and J lost 6 bases, with 9 bases between them. The CDR3 totals 12 residues. Germline lookup yields CDR1 LNHDA and CDR2 SQIVND (reference sequence). The CDR3 sequence is CASIRGSGELFF. As DNA, the CDR3 is TGTGCCAGTATTAGGGGTTCCGGGGAGCTGTTTTTT.

The J gene is TRBJ2-1, the V gene TRBV10-3; possible D gene TRBD2, 5 bases. This CDR3 has 13 amino acids. V lost 8 bases, J lost 5 bases, and 13 bases lay in between. Germline lookup yields CDR1 ENHRY and CDR2 SYGVKD. The CDR3 loop is CAISGNTNNEQFF. CDR3 nucleotide sequence: TGTGCCATCTCCGGGAACACAAACAATGAGCAGTTCTTC.

This clone was recorded a few times. This specimen includes other DNA sequences encoding the same CDR3. The chain links TRBV6-4 to TRBJ2-3; 12 bases match TRBD2. Germline-derived CDR1 and CDR2 are MRHNA and SNTAGT. J was trimmed by 4 bases and V by 0 bases; bases with no gene match: 2. The CDR3 loop spans 16 amino acids. The CDR3 region is CASSDSASGGADTQYF. The CDR3 nucleotides are TGTGCCAGCAGTGACTCGGCTAGCGGGGGGGCAGATACGCAGTATTTT.

The chain has TRBV28 and TRBJ1-3; maybe TRBD1 (6 bases). The CDR3 is 13 amino acids. V was cut by 6 bases and J by 8 bases, with 14 bases left in between. CDR1 and CDR2 from the germline V gene are MDHEN and SYDVKM. The CDR3 is CASSGTGRDTIYF. In nucleotides, the CDR3 is TGTGCCAGCAGCGGCACAGGGAGGGACACCATATATTTT.

This chain joins TRBV4-1 and TRBJ1-1; D might be TRBD1 (5 bases). The CDR3 has 14 amino acids. V dropped 4 bases and J dropped 3 bases, with 12 bases sitting between them. From germline, CDR1 is MGHRA and CDR2 YSYEKL. In DNA form, the CDR3 reads TGCGCCAGCAGCCCATCAGGGATGGACACTGAAGCTTTCTTT. This encodes CASSPSGMDTEAFF.

This chain links TRBV11-2 with TRBJ1-1, with a possible D match to TRBD1 (6 bases). This CDR3 contains 15 residues. Germline assignment: CDR1 SGHAT and CDR2 FQNNGV. V was cut by 5 bases and J by 2 bases, with 15 bases left in between. Here the CDR3 DNA reads TGTGCCAGCAGCCTCCGAACTGGGGGCAACACTGAAGCTTTCTTT. Translating it yields CASSLRTGGNTEAFF.

This rearrangement joins TRBV25-1 to TRBJ2-5; no firm D call. Germline CDR1 MGHDK, CDR2 SYGVNS. The length of the CDR3 is 11 residues. V was pared by 6 bases and J by 7 bases, with 9 bases between. The CDR3 DNA is TGTGCCAGCAGGTCGGGTGGGACCCAGTACTTC. This sequence encodes CASRSGGTQYF.

The J gene is TRBJ1-2, the V gene TRBV6-5, with TRBD1 identical over 7 bases. Germline V CDR1 and CDR2: MNHEY, SVGAGI. The CDR3 covers 13 residues. The V segment lost 2 bases and the J segment 4 bases; nucleotides outside the gene matches: 1. The CDR3: CASSYQGGYGYTF. CDR3 bases: TGTGCCAGCAGTTACCAGGGGGGCTATGGCTACACCTTC.

The chain has TRBV25-1 and TRBJ1-2; D is unclear. Germline assignment: CDR1 MGHDK and CDR2 SYGVNS. The CDR3 is 13 amino acids. The ends were cut back, 4 bases at V and 2 bases at J, with 8 bases in the middle. CDR3 sequence reads: CASSAGLNYGYTF. The CDR3 region has the DNA TGTGCCAGCAGTGCAGGACTCAACTATGGCTACACCTTC.

V gene TRBV6-5 combines with J gene TRBJ2-3, with a possible D match to TRBD1 (6 bases). This CDR3 comprises 14 residues. Germline lookup yields CDR1 MNHEY and CDR2 SVGAGI. Trimming removed 2 bases from V and 1 base from J, with 7 bases in between. The CDR3 nucleotides are TGTGCCAGCAGTTACCAGGGGCGCACAGATACGCAGTATTTT. It codes for CASSYQGRTDTQYF.

The rearrangement links TRBV27 to TRBJ1-6, with a weak D call TRBD1 (5 bases). The V end lost 6 bases, the J end lost 9 bases, and 15 bases lay between the germline ends. The CDR3 is 14 residues long. Germline V gene lookup returns CDR1 MNHEY and CDR2 SMNVEV (reference sequence). CDR3 residues: CASRMGLGGSPLHF. CDR3 DNA sequence: TGTGCCAGCAGGATGGGGCTGGGTGGTTCACCCCTCCACTTT.

This clone has a single count. V gene TRBV7-2 combines with J gene TRBJ2-1; 13 bases are a match to TRBD2. Germline CDR1 is SGHTA and CDR2 is FQGNSA. This CDR3 is 17 amino acids long. The J segment lost 8 bases and the V segment lost 3 bases, leaving 10 bases of the junction unmatched. The CDR3 here is CASSLGLAGLLFDEQFF. The CDR3 DNA is TGTGCCAGCAGCTTGGGACTAGCGGGGTTGTTATTCGATGAGCAGTTCTTC.

The rearrangement links TRBV27 to TRBJ2-5; 12 bases are shared with TRBD1. Germline trimming cut 0 bases from V and 4 bases from J; bases unmatched to any gene: 3. This CDR3 region has 16 residues. The V gene's germline CDR1 is MNHEY and CDR2 SMNVEV (reference sequence). The CDR3 coding sequence is TGTGCCAGCAGTTTATCGGGACAGGGGGCCGGAGAGACCCAGTACTTC. It translates to CASSLSGQGAGETQYF.

This chain joins TRBV19 and TRBJ1-5, with 7 positions matching TRBD1. Germline-derived CDR1 and CDR2 are LNHDA and SQIVND (reference sequence). The V and J ends lost 7 bases and 3 bases, in that order; junction bases with no gene match: 9. CDR3 length: 15 amino acids. DNA of the CDR3: TGTGCCAGTACCCACAGGGGCTTAGACAATCAGCCCCAGCATTTT. It translates to CASTHRGLDNQPQHF.

This clone has just one count. The rearrangement joins TRBV7-6 to TRBJ2-5; 7 positions match TRBD2. The CDR3 covers 15 residues. Germline V CDR1 and CDR2: SGHVS, FNYEAQ. The ends lost 0 bases at V and 2 bases at J; junction bases unmatched: 3. The CDR3 sequence is CASSLARGGQETQYF. As DNA, the CDR3 is TGTGCCAGCAGCTTAGCGCGCGGGGGTCAAGAGACCCAGTACTTC. The full variable domain, its missing parts supplied by reference TRBV7-6 and TRBJ2-5, is GAGVSQSPRYKVTKRGQDVALRCDPISGHVSLYWYRQALGQGPEFLTYFNYEAQQDKSGLPNDRFSAERPEGSISTLTIQRTEQRDSAMYRCASSLARGGQETQYFGPGTRLLVL.

This chain connects TRBV5-1 to TRBJ2-6; 9 bases line up with TRBD1. Germline CDR1 SGHRS, CDR2 YFSETQ. This CDR3 is 17 amino acids long. After removal of 4 bases from V and 0 bases from J, the junction contained 5 bases not matched to a gene. The CDR3 region has the DNA TGCGCCAGCAGCCGGACAGGGGCGATCTCTGGGGCCAACGTCCTGACTTTC. It encodes CASSRTGAISGANVLTF.